The 14 T cell receptor beta chains reported below all come from one sample, sequenced in a study of shared clonotypes between healthy human individuals. The naive CD8 subset, CD45RO-negative cells positively selected for CCR7, excluded terminally differentiated effector memory CD45RA+ cells. Produced via immunoSEQ multiplex PCR; TCRdb's table is partial and in-frame only. The sample comprises around 1,900,000 clones, just under 95% of which are singletons, and around 1.8% rests with the top ten. The source material was naive CD8+ T cells from PBMCs. These receptors originate from a man between 18 and 35 years old in good health. Some clones in this sample may be carry-over from other donors' samples.

The chain links TRBV7-9 to TRBJ1-3, with D uncertain. The V gene lost 7 bases and the J gene lost 3 bases, with 16 bases spanning the gap. The CDR3 sequence is 15 residues long. Looked up from germline, CDR1 is SEHNR and CDR2 is FQNEAQ (reference sequence). The CDR3 sequence: CASTLSADNGNTIYF. The CDR3 nucleotides read TGTGCCAGCACCCTTTCGGCAGACAATGGAAACACCATATATTTT.

V gene TRBV5-3 combines with J gene TRBJ2-2, with 7 bases fitting TRBD2. TRBV5-3 is flagged as an ORF with uncertain function. This CDR3 comprises 16 residues. Unmatched junction bases numbered 11, after V lost 4 bases and J lost 5 bases. This CDR3 reads CARSPTLRERTGELFF. For the CDR3, the DNA is TGTGCCAGAAGCCCCACTTTGCGGGAGAGGACCGGGGAGCTGTTTTTT.

The chain links TRBV10-1 to TRBJ1-2; D is unresolved. V lost 3 bases and J 4 bases, leaving 9 bases between the germline ends. The CDR3 has 13 residues. The germline V gene has CDR1 WNHNN and CDR2 SYGVQD (reference sequence). This CDR3 is CASSESPSYGYTF. As DNA, the CDR3 is TGCGCCAGCAGTGAAAGTCCTTCCTATGGCTACACCTTC.

This sequence joins TRBV4-1 and TRBJ1-5; D uncertain. The CDR3 is made up of 14 amino acids. The V end lost 5 bases, the J end lost 3 bases, and 11 bases lay between the germline ends. CDR1 and CDR2 (germline): MGHRA, YSYEKL. The CDR3 nucleotides are TGCGCCAGCAGCATGGCAGGCATCAATCAGCCCCAGCATTTT. Encoded protein: CASSMAGINQPQHF.

V usage is TRBV6-5 and J usage is TRBJ2-3; 8 bases line up with TRBD1. Trimming removed 0 bases from V and 3 bases from J; junction bases left unmatched: 5. The CDR3 is made up of 16 amino acids. The germline V gene has CDR1 MNHEY and CDR2 SVGAGI. The CDR3 DNA reads TGTGCCAGCAGTTACTCCCCGGACAGGGCGACAGATACGCAGTATTTT. This gives the protein CASSYSPDRATDTQYF.

This sequence joins TRBV28 and TRBJ2-7; 7 nucleotides match TRBD2. The CDR3 totals 15 residues. The junction had 8 bases not matched to a gene; V was cut back by 6 bases and J by 0 bases. CDR1 and CDR2 from the germline V gene are MDHEN and SYDVKM. The CDR3, as DNA: TGTGCCAGCAGATCCCTAGCGGTTAGCTCCTACGAGCAGTACTTC. Amino acid sequence: CASRSLAVSSYEQYF. Full variable domain (outside the CDR3, taken from reference TRBV28 and TRBJ2-7): DVKVTQSSRYLVKRTGEKVFLECVQDMDHENMFWYRQDPGLGLRLIYFSYDVKMKEKGDIPEGYSVSREKKERFSLILESASTNQTSMYLCASRSLAVSSYEQYFGPGTRLTVT.

J is TRBJ2-7 and V is TRBV27; possible D gene TRBD1, 9 bases. The CDR3 length is 21 residues. Deletions cut 6 bases from V and 0 bases from J, with 33 bases between. Germline V gene data show CDR1 as MNHEY and CDR2 as SMNVEV (reference sequence). In DNA, the CDR3 is TGTGCCAGCAGCCGACGACAGGGGGGAAAACTAGCGGAGGGTTCCTCCTACGAGCAGTACTTC. It codes for CASSRRQGGKLAEGSSYEQYF.

The rearrangement links TRBV27 to TRBJ2-2; D is ambiguous. Germline V gene lookup returns CDR1 MNHEY and CDR2 SMNVEV (reference sequence). The CDR3 is 15 residues long. Trimming took 2 bases from V and 3 from J, leaving 10 bases between them. The CDR3 DNA follows: TGTGCCAGCAGTTTAAGCCGCCCTGACACCGGGGAGCTGTTTTTT. Its protein is CASSLSRPDTGELFF.

With respect to this clone: Distinct nucleotide sequences in the sample also encode this CDR3. V is TRBV7-9 and J is TRBJ2-3; D is ambiguous. The germline gives CDR1 SEHNR, CDR2 FQNEAQ (reference sequence). Trimming took off 5 bases at V and 1 base at J, with 4 bases between the two ends. This CDR3 comprises 12 residues. In nucleotides, the CDR3 is TGTGCCAGCAGCCCCCGCACAGATACGCAGTATTTT. Translating it yields CASSPRTDTQYF.

A few counts support this clone. V and J are TRBV7-8 and TRBJ1-1; no clear D gene. Trimming removed 4 bases from V and 0 bases from J, with 6 bases in between. CDR1 SGHVS and CDR2 FQNEAQ come from the germline V gene. The CDR3 covers 13 residues. CDR3 coding DNA: TGTGCCAGCAGCTCTAGTTTGAACACTGAAGCTTTCTTT. This gives the protein CASSSSLNTEAFF.

J is TRBJ2-1 and V is TRBV19, with 9 nucleotides matching TRBD1. The J segment lost 4 bases and the V segment lost 5 bases, leaving 9 bases of the junction unmatched. CDR1 and CDR2 (germline): LNHDA, SQIVND (reference sequence). This CDR3 spans 16 amino acids. CDR3 sequence: CASSLYTGGLYNEQFF. The DNA for the CDR3 is TGTGCCAGTAGTTTGTACACAGGGGGCCTTTACAATGAGCAGTTCTTC.

The chain uses TRBV5-1 and TRBJ1-5, with D maybe TRBD1 (5 bases). CDR3 size: 14 residues. Trimming removed 4 bases from V and 0 bases from J, with 8 bases in between. Germline CDR1 reads SGHRS; CDR2 reads YFSETQ. The CDR3 region has the DNA TGCGCCAGCAGCCCCGGGGCTAGCAATCAGCCCCAGCATTTT. Translation: CASSPGASNQPQHF.

The rearrangement joins TRBV6-1 to TRBJ2-1, with a tentative D call TRBD2 (6 bases). Trimming removed 2 bases from V and 6 bases from J, with 17 bases in between. Germline V gene lookup returns CDR1 MNHNS and CDR2 SASEGT. CDR3 length: 16 residues. CDR3 loop: CASSESPGLPGNEQFF. CDR3 nucleotide sequence: TGTGCCAGCAGTGAATCCCCGGGACTGCCGGGCAATGAGCAGTTCTTC.

This clone occurred once. V is TRBV27 and J is TRBJ1-5; 12 bases are shared with TRBD1. Per the germline V gene, CDR1 is MNHEY and CDR2 is SMNVEV (reference sequence). CDR3 length equals 16 residues. After removal of 5 bases from V and 5 bases from J, the junction contained 7 bases not matched to a gene. Here the CDR3 reads CASSDSGTGGYQPQHF. The CDR3 bases are TGTGCCAGCAGTGACTCCGGGACAGGGGGCTATCAGCCCCAGCATTTT.